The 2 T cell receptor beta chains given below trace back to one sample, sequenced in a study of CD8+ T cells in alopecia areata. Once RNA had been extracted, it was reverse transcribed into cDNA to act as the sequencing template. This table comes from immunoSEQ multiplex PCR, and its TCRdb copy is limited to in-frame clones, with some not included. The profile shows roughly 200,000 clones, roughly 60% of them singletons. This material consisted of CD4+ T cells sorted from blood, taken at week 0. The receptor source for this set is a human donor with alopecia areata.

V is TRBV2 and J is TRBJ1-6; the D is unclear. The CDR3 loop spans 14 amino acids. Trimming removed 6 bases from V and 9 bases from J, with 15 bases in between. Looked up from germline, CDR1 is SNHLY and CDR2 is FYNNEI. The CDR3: CASRTDAPSSPLHF. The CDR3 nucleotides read TGTGCCAGCAGGACGGACGCTCCGAGTTCACCCCTCCACTTT.

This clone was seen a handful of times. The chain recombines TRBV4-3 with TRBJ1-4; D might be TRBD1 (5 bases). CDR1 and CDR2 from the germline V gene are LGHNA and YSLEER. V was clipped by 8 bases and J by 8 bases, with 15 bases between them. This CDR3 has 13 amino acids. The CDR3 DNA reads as TGCGCCAGCCCCGGGACTGATAAAGAAAAACTGTTTTTT. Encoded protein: CASPGTDKEKLFF.